This T cell receptor beta chain is from a study of shared clonotypes between healthy human individuals. This CDR3 is 15 amino acids long. CDR1 and CDR2 from the germline V gene are MDHEN and SYDVKM. The V and J ends lost 4 bases and 5 bases, in that order; junction bases with no gene match: 10. Sequencing used immunoSEQ multiplex PCR; TCRdb keeps in-frame clones, though not all of them. Seen here are about 2.4 million clones, around 90% observed once, and the top ten hold about 0.13%. This clonotype originated in a man younger than 35 in good health. The chain uses TRBV28 and TRBJ2-5; TRBD2 aligns across 7 bases. Sequenced sample: naive CD4+ T cells sorted from blood. Sample subset: CD45RA+ positively selected. CDR3 coding DNA: TGTGCCAGCAGTTCAATCGGGACTACAAGGGAGACCCAGTACTTC. Translating it yields CASSSIGTTRETQYF.